The subject of this entry is one TCR beta chain. Its antigen specificity is not known. Base qualities were left out, and no much larger clone turns up one base away. Other nucleotide sequences from this sample produce the same CDR3. These data originate in a study of shared clonotypes between healthy human individuals (dated by TCRdb to the early 2020s). Regarding the research as a whole: A few men and two women, aged 18 to 49 years, made up the cohort. Libraries were prepared and TCR repertoires were sequenced by different laboratories using diverse techniques, in order to increase sequencing depth and limit assay-specific biases. For each donor, CD4 naive and CD4 memory were each run on three plates, CD8 naive on two plates, and CD8 memory on one plate. To estimate repertoire size and how much clonotype sharing occurs between individuals, the study deeply sequenced the blood TCR repertoires of 4 to 6 healthy adults. Each donor's leukapheresis produced roughly between about 0.85 and 10 billion PBMCs. The investigation overall reported the following: Only blood was sampled, and tissue TCR repertoires likely differ from those in blood. Roughly 5.2% of naive CD4, roughly 3.5% of naive CD8, around 2.3% of memory CD4, and 0.4% of memory CD8 clonotypes were shared across a few donors. Even with the large sequencing depth, rarefaction of the sorted-subset datasets indicated that sequencing was incomplete. Pairwise subsampling led to the expectation that sequencing depth would affect the degree of clonotype sharing among donors. Because the study included only a small number of donors, the genetic and exposure-history diversity represented was limited. Estimated clonotype richness was generally larger for naive than for memory subsets. Higher generation probabilities were observed for clonotypes shared by all four sorted-subset donors than for non-shared clonotypes.

Using the deep immunoSEQ assay, multiplex PCR amplified TCR CDR3 regions from genomic DNA. For each cell subset, the extracted genomic DNA was distributed evenly across all wells of several immunoSEQ 96-well plates, and each plate served as one replicate. For sorted subsets, 150 to 250 ng genomic DNA, equal to 30,000 or so T cell genomes, was loaded into each replicate PCR. Purified libraries were measured with a Qubit 3.0 fluorometer, size-checked on a Bioanalyzer 2100, and measured again with the KAPA Library Quantification kit. Every immunoSEQ 96-well plate was sequenced on a separate single-read 150-cycle Illumina NextSeq 550 flow cell. The source study handled its data this way. Because the immunoSEQ output held only junctional sequences and lacked quality scores, the filtering could not match the filtering applied to full-length reads. To assign V/J genes and CDR3, sequences were annotated using PyIR, a Python wrapper for IgBLAST v1.9, with IMGT germline references. Reads were removed for weak V/J assignments (E-value above 1e-6), missing CDR3, stop codons, out-of-frame junctions, or ambiguous translated residues. V3J clonotypes were defined by identical inferred V gene, J gene, and CDR3 amino acid sequence. Percentage overlap between repertoires was calculated by dividing the number of shared unique clonotypes by the size of the smaller repertoire. Three approaches were used to assess repertoire richness: RTK rarefaction, the Chao1 estimator, and Recon v2.1 estimates of unobserved clonotypes. OLGA was used to compute generation probabilities for all TCRbeta clonotypes that the gDNA method yielded from a few donors. TCRdb took this table from immuneACCESS and kept in-frame rearrangements with V and J called. Such tables lack part of the clones; where checked against another copy, unresolved V genes explain under half of the gap, and the rest is unexplained. Clone size and the V and J calls come from that table; the DNA yielded D and trimming. This sample has some 2 million clones in its table, and about 94% of those were observed once. The top ten clones comprise roughly 1% of the sample.

For the CD8 naive samples, CD45RO-negative cells were positively selected for CCR7, yielding a CD45RA+CCR7+ population from which TemRA cells were excluded. Donors were healthy HIV-negative adults with no recently reported acute infections or vaccinations. All donors were Caucasian adults living in Nashville, Tennessee, USA. Blood was collected by leukapheresis, and PBMCs were isolated by Ficoll-Histopaque density gradient centrifugation and then cryopreserved in liquid nitrogen vapor phase. Analytical flow cytometry was used to check the purity and quantity of every magnetically sorted T cell population. From each sorted fraction, genomic DNA was isolated and quantified by UV absorbance on a Nanodrop 2000c. Material for sequencing was naive CD8+ T cells sorted from blood. Reading the label with the study, this specimen's cell subset or site is: CD45RA+CCR7+. This TCR came from a man younger than 35 in good health.

The CDR3 protein: CASSASGSYEQYF. Here is the DNA: TGTGCCAGCAGCGCAAGCGGGTCGTATGAGCAGTACTTC. The chain couples TRBV7-8 to TRBJ2-7; the D gene is possibly TRBD2, with 6 bases matching. Reading from cysteine to phenylalanine, the CDR3 counts 13 amino acids. The CDR3 DNA has 39 bases and is translated from base 1. CDR1 SGHVS and CDR2 FQNEAQ are derived from the germline V gene. Between the V and J ends, shortened by 5 bases and 7 bases respectively, the junction contains 15 bases.